Below are 15 T cell receptor beta chains sequenced from a single sample in a study of cytomegalovirus exposure and HLA in healthy donors. Use of 60 Vbeta and 13 Jbeta primers characterized the PCR. This table comes from immunoSEQ multiplex PCR, and its TCRdb copy is limited to in-frame clones, with some not included. Of approximately 120,000 clones in the sample, 77% are singletons; the top ten hold roughly 13%. The sequencing sample was made of PBMCs. The receptors derive from a woman aged 40-49 years in good health and CMV-seropositive.

This clone was observed once. V is TRBV5-6 and J is TRBJ2-7, with a tentative D call TRBD2 (6 bases). Trimming cost V 0 bases and J 4 bases, with 14 bases left between them. Germline V CDR1 and CDR2: SGHDT, YYEEEE. The CDR3 is 15 residues long. This CDR3 reads CASSLVPRGRYEQYF. Here the CDR3 DNA reads TGTGCCAGCAGCTTGGTCCCGCGGGGAAGGTACGAGCAGTACTTC.

The chain is built from TRBV5-3 and TRBJ1-4; D possibly corresponds to TRBD1 (6 bases). TRBV5-3 is assigned to the ORF class and has an uncertain function. Trimming shortened V by 10 bases and J by 6 bases, and 13 bases separated the two germline ends. CDR3 length: 12 residues. DNA of the CDR3: TGTGCCCGTACTCAGGGGCATGAAAAACTGTTTTTT. Residues: CARTQGHEKLFF.

In DNA, the CDR3 is TGTGCCAGCAGCTTATGGGCGGGACAGTCCACAGATACGCAGTATTTT. Amino acids: CASSLWAGQSTDTQYF. The V gene is TRBV13, the J gene TRBJ2-3; possible D gene TRBD1, 7 bases. The V gene lost 2 bases and the J gene lost 2 bases, with 14 bases spanning the gap. This CDR3 has 16 residues. Germline assignment: CDR1 PRHDT and CDR2 FYEKMQ (reference sequence). Drawing the rest from reference TRBV13 and TRBJ2-3, the complete variable domain is AAGVIQSPRHLIKEKRETATLKCYPIPRHDTVYWYQQGPGQDPQFLISFYEKMQSDKGSIPDRFSAQQFSDYHSELNMSSLELGDSALYFCASSLWAGQSTDTQYFGPGTRLTVL.

The chain couples TRBV9 to TRBJ1-3, with 7 bases lining up with TRBD1. The CDR3 spans 14 residues. In germline, CDR1 is SGDLS, CDR2 YYNGEE. With V trimmed by 4 bases and J by 4 bases, 5 bases remained unmatched. The CDR3 region is CASSPGTVGNTIYF. DNA of the CDR3: TGTGCCAGCAGCCCCGGGACAGTCGGAAACACCATATATTTT.

This chain joins TRBV7-9 and TRBJ1-2; D perhaps matches TRBD1 (5 bases). Between the trimmed V and J ends, which lost 1 base and 6 bases, there was a span of 18 bases. The germline V gene encodes CDR1 SEHNR and CDR2 FQNEAQ (reference sequence). The CDR3 covers 16 residues. The CDR3 region has the DNA TGTGCCAGCAGCTTAGGTTTTGGGGGGAATGGGGATGGCTACACCTTC. Protein sequence: CASSLGFGGNGDGYTF.

V gene TRBV7-9 combines with J gene TRBJ1-4; maybe TRBD1 (6 bases). Germline CDR1 is SEHNR and CDR2 is FQNEAQ (reference sequence). Trimming took 0 bases from V and 6 from J, leaving 11 bases between them. This CDR3 is 15 amino acids long. CDR3 protein: CASSLASGGDEKLFF. The CDR3 DNA reads TGTGCCAGCAGCTTAGCGTCGGGGGGCGATGAAAAACTGTTTTTT.

The V and J genes are TRBV6-1 and TRBJ1-2, with 7 bases that match TRBD1. The V and J ends lost 4 bases and 1 base, in that order; junction bases with no gene match: 6. Germline V gene sequence: CDR1 MNHNS, CDR2 SASEGT. This CDR3 is built from 15 residues. CDR3 sequence: CASSVQTGNNYGYTF. CDR3 nucleotide sequence: TGTGCCAGCAGTGTTCAGACAGGGAATAACTATGGCTACACCTTC.

The rearrangement uses TRBV19 and TRBJ2-7, with D perhaps TRBD1 (6 bases). With 1 base removed from V and 2 bases from J, the gap between germline ends came to 15 bases. The length of the CDR3 is 16 residues. Germline V gene sequence: CDR1 LNHDA, CDR2 SQIVND (reference sequence). The CDR3 DNA is TGTGCCAGTAGTATAGCCCCCGGGGCAGGGGCCTACGAGCAGTACTTC. Amino acid sequence: CASSIAPGAGAYEQYF. The variable domain in full, completed from reference TRBV19 and TRBJ2-7, reads DGGITQSPKYLFRKEGQNVTLSCEQNLNHDAMYWYRQDPGQGLRLIYYSQIVNDFQKGDIAEGYSVSREKKESFPLTVTSAQKNPTAFYLCASSIAPGAGAYEQYFGPGTRLTVT.

This clone was observed a few times. The gene calls are TRBV28 and TRBJ2-1; TRBD2 might be the D (5 bases). Between the trimmed V and J ends, which lost 5 bases and 0 bases, there was a span of 8 bases. The length of the CDR3 is 14 residues. Germline V gene sequence: CDR1 MDHEN, CDR2 SYDVKM. The CDR3: CASSLASSYNEQFF. In DNA form, the CDR3 reads TGTGCCAGCAGTCTAGCCTCCTCCTACAATGAGCAGTTCTTC.

This chain links TRBV7-9 with TRBJ1-5; unclear D gene. V lost 5 bases to trimming and J lost 7 bases, with 18 bases between them. This CDR3 is 15 amino acids long. Germline CDR1 reads SEHNR; CDR2 reads FQNEAQ (reference sequence). CDR3 in DNA: TGTGCCAGCAGCGGCGAGGGTCGTATGGAACAGCCCCAGCATTTT. Translated: CASSGEGRMEQPQHF.

The chain employs TRBV28 and TRBJ2-5; weak D call: TRBD1 (5 bases). V lost 2 bases to trimming and J lost 6 bases, with 16 bases between them. Germline CDR1 and CDR2: MDHEN and SYDVKM. The CDR3 is made up of 15 amino acids. The CDR3 spells CASSLGLGVVKTQYF. The CDR3 coding sequence is TGTGCCAGCAGTTTAGGATTAGGGGTAGTTAAGACCCAGTACTTC.

This CDR3 is CASSLKASGSSYEQYF. CDR3 coding DNA: TGTGCCAGCTCATTGAAAGCTAGCGGGAGCTCCTACGAGCAGTACTTC. J is TRBJ2-7 and V is TRBV18; 10 bases align to TRBD2. V shed 5 bases and J 0 bases; nucleotides not matched to a gene: 7. The germline gives CDR1 KGHSH, CDR2 LQKENI. The CDR3 sequence is 16 residues long.

The chain combines TRBV30 with TRBJ2-3; D is perhaps TRBD2 (5 bases). The V and J ends lost 1 base and 0 bases respectively, with 11 bases between them. Germline CDR1 GTSNPN, CDR2 SVGIG (reference sequence). The CDR3 contains 15 residues. CDR3: CAWSGTGSSTDTQYF. CDR3 coding DNA: TGTGCCTGGAGTGGGACGGGATCTAGCACAGATACGCAGTATTTT.

This rearrangement joins TRBV5-4 to TRBJ2-1, with TRBD2 matching 9 bases. Per germline, CDR1 SGHNT and CDR2 YYREEE (reference sequence). The CDR3 sequence is 17 residues long. The J segment lost 2 bases and the V segment lost 1 base, leaving 7 bases of the junction unmatched. The CDR3 loop is CASSLSASGTAYNEQFF. Written as DNA, the CDR3 is TGTGCCAGCAGCTTGTCGGCTAGCGGGACCGCCTACAATGAGCAGTTCTTC. Full variable domain (remainder filled in from reference TRBV5-4 and TRBJ2-1): ETGVTQSPTHLIKTRGQQVTLRCSSQSGHNTVSWYQQALGQGPQFIFQYYREEENGRGNFPPRFSGLQFPNYSSELNVNALELDDSALYLCASSLSASGTAYNEQFFGPGTRLTVL.

V usage is TRBV11-3 and J usage is TRBJ2-7; D is uncertain. Germline V CDR1 and CDR2: SGHNT, YENEEA. This CDR3 has 13 amino acids. V was clipped by 1 base and J by 7 bases, with 11 bases between them. Written as DNA, the CDR3 is TGTGCCAGCAGCTTAGTGGCGGTTGGGGAGCAGTACTTC. Translation gives CASSLVAVGEQYF. The whole variable domain, remainder taken from reference TRBV11-3 and TRBJ2-7, is EAGVVQSPRYKIIEKKQPVAFWCNPISGHNTLYWYLQNLGQGPELLIRYENEEAVDDSQLPKDRFSAERLKGVDSTLKIQPAELGDSAVYLCASSLVAVGEQYFGPGTRLTVT.